This TCR beta chain was found in a study of T cell responses to AZD1222 COVID-19 vaccine (dated by TCRdb to the early 2020s). Turning to the overall study: A total of just over 230 trial participants underwent TCR sequencing, of whom 200 to 220 had received two doses of AZD1222 and 26 had received two doses of the MenACWY control vaccine. Enrollment into the trials was organized by age into subgroups of 18-55, 56-69 and 70-plus years, and those subgroups contained about 160, 30 and 59 TCR-sequenced participants, respectively.

Its CDR3 holds 15 amino acids, cysteine through phenylalanine. Only the CDR3 DNA stays, 45 bases, in frame from base 1. Looking up the germline V gene yields CDR1 SGHRS and CDR2 YFSETQ. Germline trimming: 4 bases from V, 5 bases from J; junction bases outside gene matches: 9. The CDR3 regions of human TCRbeta chains were analyzed by immunosequencing. The study's own analysis went as follows. TCRs in the repertoires were matched against a reference library of SARS-CoV-2-specific TCRs that had been generated with the MIRA antigen-specificity platform. Breadth was defined as the fraction of unique TCRs that were SARS-CoV-2-associated. Depth was defined as the fraction of total T cells that were SARS-CoV-2-associated. Each spike-specific TCR was assigned to its reactive spike region and to a CD4 or CD8 class using the MIRA data. Log10-transformed breadth and depth values were compared by one-way ANOVA with Sidak's multiple comparisons tests. In TCRdb, the immuneACCESS table is reduced to in-frame sequences with V and J assigned. These tables do not hold every clone; where another copy was compared, an unresolved V gene accounts for under half, and the others remain unexplained. The V and J calls and clone size are taken from that table; D and trimming were inferred from the DNA. Across this sample there are 150,000 to 200,000 clones, with over 90% seen only once. The top ten clonotypes cover approximately 1.8% of the sample.

With regard to this clone: Its specific antigen is unknown. Qualities for individual bases were not recorded, and no much larger clone is one base off.

The time point tag for this specimen amounts to: about 28 days (+/-7) after the second vaccine dose. Because spike-specific TCR depth and breadth did not differ between the two schedules, AZD1222 recipients who got a second dose at roughly 4 weeks were pooled with those who got a second dose at roughly 12 weeks. The vaccinee samples were drawn from two UK trials, COV001 and COV002, one of which was a single-blind randomized controlled phase 2/3 trial testing AZD1222 (ChAdOx1 nCoV-19) in healthy adults. For TCRbeta chain sequencing, PBMC samples were collected from trial participants at day 0 and at day 28 after the second dose. General conclusions and limits of the study: After two AZD1222 doses, spike-specific TCR breadth and depth were significantly higher than at day 0 and than in MenACWY recipients. Because no day 14 peak-response samples were available, the repertoires could be characterized only after the peak T cell response. Reportedly, close to half of the unique spike-specific TCRs recognized epitopes lying outside the regions that are mutated in the B.1.351 and B.1.1.7 variants. Participants were mostly white British, with more females than males. The authors suggested clonal diversity may have been underestimated. CD4 TCRs associated with the vaccine covered the entire spike protein, and the dominant responses were in regions 160-218 and 743-854. In the small 56-69-year group, the increase in depth fell short of significance, most likely because of low power. Conclusions about previously exposed vaccinees are limited, since just six or seven AZD1222 recipients were seropositive for SARS-CoV-2 at baseline.

Specimen: peripheral blood, collected 28 days after the second AZD1222 dose. Recombination connected TRBV5-1 to TRBJ2-5; TRBD2 aligns with 9 central bases. This clonotype was obtained from an adult who received the AZD1222 COVID-19 vaccine. The nucleotide sequence is TGCGCCAGCAGCCCGGTGGCGGGAGGGCCCGAGACCCAGTACTTC. Translated, this gives CASSPVAGGPETQYF.